The 23 T cell receptor beta chains below all came from one sample that was sequenced in a study of T cell responses to AZD1222 COVID-19 vaccine (dated by TCRdb to the early 2020s). The time point label here, explained by the study, means: about 28 days (+/-7) after the second vaccine dose. The method behind the library was the immunoSEQ multiplex PCR assay. TCRdb mirrors the immuneACCESS table, restricted to in-frame sequences. Some clones are absent from its copies; in checked studies, under half trace to an unresolved V gene, and the reason for the others is unknown. Here the sample has tens of thousands of clones; about 88% occur a single time. The ten largest clones add up to almost 8% of the sample. The starting material was peripheral blood, obtained 28 days after the second AZD1222 dose. Receptor source: an adult who received the AZD1222 COVID-19 vaccine.

V usage is TRBV27 and J usage is TRBJ1-3; unclear D gene. V was pared by 4 bases and J by 0 bases, with 7 bases between. CDR3 size: 14 residues. Germline V lookup: CDR1 MNHEY, CDR2 SMNVEV (reference sequence). The CDR3 bases are TGTGCCAGCAGTTCAGTAGACTCTGGAAACACCATATATTTT. It yields the protein CASSSVDSGNTIYF.

The CDR3 DNA is TGTGCCAGCAGTGGGACAGCACAAGAGACCCAGTACTTC. It specifies CASSGTAQETQYF. The V and J genes are TRBV2 and TRBJ2-5, with TRBD1 as a possible D gene (6 bases). The V end was cut by 4 bases, the J end by 2 bases, with 8 bases between. Per germline, CDR1 SNHLY and CDR2 FYNNEI. CDR3 length equals 13 residues.

The chain couples TRBV28 to TRBJ1-1; D is undetermined. Trimming took off 4 bases at V and 1 base at J, with 4 bases between the two ends. The CDR3 is 12 residues long. From germline, CDR1 is MDHEN and CDR2 SYDVKM. The CDR3 region has the DNA TGTGCCAGCAGTTCAGGGAACACTGAAGCTTTCTTT. Residues: CASSSGNTEAFF.

The genes are TRBV5-1 and TRBJ2-3, with D perhaps matching TRBD2 (6 bases). The CDR3 consists of 16 residues. The germline V and J ends were trimmed by 4 bases and 6 bases, with 21 bases remaining between them. Germline CDR1 SGHRS, CDR2 YFSETQ. This chain's CDR3 is CASSAGPEITSDTQYF. CDR3 DNA sequence: TGCGCCAGCAGCGCGGGACCGGAAATAACTTCGGATACGCAGTATTTT.

The chain combines TRBV6-1 with TRBJ2-7; D is unclear. CDR1 and CDR2 (germline): MNHNS, SASEGT. The CDR3 extends over 14 amino acids. V lost 3 bases to trimming and J lost 0 bases, with 9 bases between them. In DNA, the CDR3 is TGTGCCAGCAGTGAGAGGTGGGGCTCCTACGAGCAGTACTTC. Translation: CASSERWGSYEQYF.

The chain couples TRBV5-1 to TRBJ1-5; TRBD1 aligns across 7 bases. After removal of 4 bases from V and 2 bases from J, the junction contained 9 bases not matched to a gene. The CDR3 sequence is 16 residues long. CDR1 is SGHRS and CDR2 is YFSETQ in the germline V gene. DNA of the CDR3: TGCGCCAGCAGCCTGGGGGACAGTTTAGGCAATCAGCCCCAGCATTTT. Protein: CASSLGDSLGNQPQHF.

This chain joins TRBV29-1 and TRBJ1-3, with 9 bases aligning to TRBD1. The ends lost 6 bases at V and 4 bases at J; junction bases unmatched: 7. The germline CDR1 and CDR2 sequences are SQVTM and ANQGSEA. This CDR3 has 14 residues. The CDR3 here is CSVWDRAAGNTIYF. CDR3 bases: TGCAGCGTCTGGGACAGGGCCGCGGGAAACACCATATATTTT. The full variable domain, completed using reference TRBV29-1 and TRBJ1-3, is SAVISQKPSRDICQRGTSLTIQCQVDSQVTMMFWYRQQPGQSLTLIATANQGSEATYESGFVIDKFPISRPNLTFSTLTVSNMSPEDSSIYLCSVWDRAAGNTIYFGEGSWLTVV.

In nucleotides, the CDR3 is TGTGCCAGCAGCTTAACTGGGACTGACGCTACCGAGCAGTTCTTC. Translated, it gives CASSLTGTDATEQFF. The chain couples TRBV7-3 to TRBJ2-1; perhaps TRBD2 as D (6 bases). CDR3 length: 15 residues. V dropped 0 bases and J dropped 10 bases, with 16 bases sitting between them. Germline loops: CDR1 SGHTA, CDR2 FQGTGA.

The CDR3: CASSLPGQKPSYEQYF. CDR3 DNA: TGTGCCAGCAGCTTACCGGGACAGAAACCCTCCTACGAGCAGTACTTC. The J gene is TRBJ2-7, the V gene TRBV7-8, with 7 bases lining up with TRBD1. Germline CDR1 SGHVS, CDR2 FQNEAQ. This CDR3 region has 16 residues. V gave up 2 bases and J gave up 0 bases; unmatched junction bases: 7.

The CDR3 sequence: CASNKSVRGEQYF. CDR3 nucleotide sequence: TGTGCCAGCAACAAATCCGTCAGAGGCGAGCAGTACTTC. The chain joins TRBV7-3 to TRBJ2-7; no firm D call. The CDR3 runs 13 residues. Trimming left V 7 bases short and J 6 bases short, with 16 bases between. Germline V gene data show CDR1 as SGHTA and CDR2 as FQGTGA.

The chain couples TRBV10-1 to TRBJ2-1; 14 bases are a match to TRBD2. There are 15 residues in the CDR3. The trim removed 4 bases at V and 9 bases at J, leaving 5 bases unmatched. Germline V gene data show CDR1 as WNHNN and CDR2 as SYGVQD (reference sequence). The CDR3 bases are TGCGCCAGCAGTGGGGGACTAGCGGGAGTGGGTGAGCAGTTCTTC. This translates into CASSGGLAGVGEQFF.

The chain employs TRBV7-2 and TRBJ1-5; TRBD1 matches 7 bases. The V gene end was trimmed by 4 bases and the J gene end by 7 bases; junction bases not matched to a gene: 10. Germline assignment: CDR1 SGHTA and CDR2 FQGNSA. CDR3 size: 15 residues. The CDR3 DNA follows: TGTGCCAGCAGCTCGAGACAGGGCGCCGGGCAGCCCCAGCATTTT. It encodes CASSSRQGAGQPQHF.

J is TRBJ1-1 and V is TRBV5-1, with a tentative D call TRBD1 (5 bases). CDR3 length: 14 amino acids. Trimming removed 0 bases from V and 4 bases from J, with 10 bases in between. Germline lookup yields CDR1 SGHRS and CDR2 YFSETQ. CDR3 in DNA: TGCGCCAGCAGCTTGGTCCAGGGTTCCACTGAAGCTTTCTTT. This encodes CASSLVQGSTEAFF.

The chain combines TRBV14 with TRBJ1-2; perhaps TRBD1 as D (6 bases). Germline V lookup: CDR1 SGHDN, CDR2 FVKESK. This CDR3 region has 16 residues. V lost 4 bases and J lost 4, with 19 bases in between. The CDR3 DNA reads as TGTGCCAGCAGCCGGAAGGCGACAGGCGAAGCCTATGGCTACACCTTC. Translating it yields CASSRKATGEAYGYTF.

CDR3 sequence (DNA): TGTGCCAGTAGTAGGCCGGAGCACACTGAAGCTTTCTTT. It encodes CASSRPEHTEAFF. The V gene is TRBV19, the J gene TRBJ1-1; no reliable D call. From germline, CDR1 is LNHDA and CDR2 SQIVND (reference sequence). CDR3 length: 13 residues. V was pared by 4 bases and J by 3 bases, with 9 bases between.

This chain uses TRBV6-6 with TRBJ2-5; maybe TRBD1 (6 bases). Trimming left V 2 bases short and J 5 bases short, with 9 bases between. This CDR3 region has 13 residues. Germline loops: CDR1 MNHNY, CDR2 SVGAGI (reference sequence). CDR3 nucleotide sequence: TGTGCCAGCAGTTACCTTCAGGGGGAGACCCAGTACTTC. Protein sequence: CASSYLQGETQYF.

The genes are TRBV6-6 and TRBJ2-2; a possible D gene is TRBD2 (5 bases). This CDR3 has 15 amino acids. V lost 8 bases and J lost 1, with 14 bases in between. The germline V gene has CDR1 MNHNY and CDR2 SVGAGI (reference sequence). The CDR3 DNA reads as TGTGCCAGCTGCCGTCTAGCTGAGAACACCGGGGAGCTGTTTTTT. Protein product: CASCRLAENTGELFF.

This chain links TRBV11-2 with TRBJ1-3; perhaps TRBD1 as D (6 bases). V lost 2 bases and J lost 9, with 17 bases in between. This CDR3 comprises 15 residues. Germline V CDR1 and CDR2: SGHAT, FQNNGV. The chain's CDR3 is CASSLSSQGVSTIYF. CDR3 sequence (DNA): TGTGCCAGCAGCTTATCCTCACAGGGTGTAAGCACCATATATTTT.

This chain connects TRBV12-3 or TRBV12-4 to TRBJ1-4; D unresolved. Trimming took off 3 bases at V and 4 bases at J, with 3 bases between the two ends. This CDR3 is built from 12 residues. The CDR3 loop is CASSLGNEKLFF. The CDR3 nucleotides are TGTGCCAGCAGTTTGGGTAATGAAAAACTGTTTTTT.

J is TRBJ1-1 and V is TRBV28; no reliable D call. CDR1 is MDHEN and CDR2 is SYDVKM in the germline V gene. Trimming cost V 5 bases and J 5 bases, with 9 bases left between them. This CDR3 spans 12 amino acids. The CDR3 nucleotides are TGTGCCAGCAGTCCCCAGGAGACTGAAGCTTTCTTT. Translated: CASSPQETEAFF.

This chain joins TRBV5-1 and TRBJ1-2, with 8 bases that match TRBD1. With 4 bases clipped from V and 0 bases from J, the junction kept 5 bases outside the gene matches. CDR3 length equals 15 residues. Germline CDR1 SGHRS, CDR2 YFSETQ. The CDR3 nucleotides are TGCGCCAGCAGCGGGCGGACAGGGACTAACTATGGCTACACCTTC. Its translation: CASSGRTGTNYGYTF. The full variable domain, with the rest looked up from reference TRBV5-1 and TRBJ1-2, is KAGVTQTPRYLIKTRGQQVTLSCSPISGHRSVSWYQQTPGQGLQFLFEYFSETQRNKGNFPGRFSGRQFSNSRSEMNVSTLELGDSALYLCASSGRTGTNYGYTFGSGTRLTVV.

The V and J genes are TRBV9 and TRBJ2-3, with D possibly matching TRBD2 (7 bases). The CDR3 spans 15 residues. The germline V gene encodes CDR1 SGDLS and CDR2 YYNGEE. V was pared by 0 bases and J by 6 bases, with 14 bases between. CDR3 residues: CASSVEEGRGDTQYF. The CDR3 coding sequence is TGTGCCAGCAGCGTAGAGGAAGGGAGGGGGGATACGCAGTATTTT.

The V call is TRBV3-1 (or the pseudogene TRBV3-2), the J call TRBJ2-7; no definite D call. CDR1 LGHDT and CDR2 YNNKEL come from the germline V gene (reference sequence). V gave up 0 bases and J gave up 0 bases, with 9 bases separating them. The CDR3 spans 15 residues. CDR3 protein: CASSQDGRSSYEQYF. For the CDR3, the DNA is TGTGCCAGCAGCCAAGATGGCCGGAGCTCCTACGAGCAGTACTTC.